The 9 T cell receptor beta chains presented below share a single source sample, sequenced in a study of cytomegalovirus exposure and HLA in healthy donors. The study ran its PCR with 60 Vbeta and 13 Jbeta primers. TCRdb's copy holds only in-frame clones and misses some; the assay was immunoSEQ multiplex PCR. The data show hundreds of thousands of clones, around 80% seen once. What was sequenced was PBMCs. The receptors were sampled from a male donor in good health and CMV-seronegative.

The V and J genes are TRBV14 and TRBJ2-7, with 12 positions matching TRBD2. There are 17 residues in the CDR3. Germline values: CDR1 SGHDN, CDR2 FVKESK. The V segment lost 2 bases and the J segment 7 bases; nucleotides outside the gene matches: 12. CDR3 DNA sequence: TGTGCCAGCAGCCAATTGGGAGGACTAGCGGGACAAGGGGAGCAGTACTTC. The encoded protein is CASSQLGGLAGQGEQYF. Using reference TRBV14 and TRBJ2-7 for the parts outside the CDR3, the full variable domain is EAGVTQFPSHSVIEKGQTVTLRCDPISGHDNLYWYRRVMGKEIKFLLHFVKESKQDESGMPNNRFLAERTGGTYSTLKVQPAELEDSGVYFCASSQLGGLAGQGEQYFGPGTRLTVT.

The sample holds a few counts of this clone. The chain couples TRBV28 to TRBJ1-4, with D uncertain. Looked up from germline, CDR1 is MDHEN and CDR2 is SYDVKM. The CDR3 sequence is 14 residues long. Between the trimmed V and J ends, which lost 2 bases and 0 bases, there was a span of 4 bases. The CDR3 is CASSLVSTNEKLFF. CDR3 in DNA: TGTGCCAGCAGTTTAGTATCAACTAATGAAAAACTGTTTTTT.

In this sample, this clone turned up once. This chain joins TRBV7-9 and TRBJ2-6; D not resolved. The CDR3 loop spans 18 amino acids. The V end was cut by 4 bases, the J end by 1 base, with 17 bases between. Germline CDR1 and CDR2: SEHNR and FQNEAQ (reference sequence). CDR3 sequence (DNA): TGTGCCAGCAGCTCCCAGACCAGAGGCCTATCTGGGGCCAACGTCCTGACTTTC. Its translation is CASSSQTRGLSGANVLTF. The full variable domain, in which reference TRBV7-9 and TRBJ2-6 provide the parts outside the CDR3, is DTGVSQNPRHKITKRGQNVTFRCDPISEHNRLYWYRQTLGQGPEFLTYFQNEAQLEKSRLLSDRFSAERPKGSFSTLEIQRTEQGDSAMYLCASSSQTRGLSGANVLTFGAGSRLTVL.

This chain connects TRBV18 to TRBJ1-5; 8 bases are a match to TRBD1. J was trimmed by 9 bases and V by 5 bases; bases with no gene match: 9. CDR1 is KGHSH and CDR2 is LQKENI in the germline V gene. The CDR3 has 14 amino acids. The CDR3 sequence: CASSTTGGPGPQHF. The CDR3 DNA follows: TGTGCCAGCTCAACTACAGGGGGGCCCGGGCCCCAGCATTTT.

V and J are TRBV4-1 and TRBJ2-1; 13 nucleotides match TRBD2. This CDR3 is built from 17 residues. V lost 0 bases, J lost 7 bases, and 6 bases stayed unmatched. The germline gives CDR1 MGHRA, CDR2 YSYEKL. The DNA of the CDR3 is TGCGCCAGCAGCCAAGATCGGAGGACTAGCGGGAGTAATGAGCAGTTCTTC. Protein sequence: CASSQDRRTSGSNEQFF.

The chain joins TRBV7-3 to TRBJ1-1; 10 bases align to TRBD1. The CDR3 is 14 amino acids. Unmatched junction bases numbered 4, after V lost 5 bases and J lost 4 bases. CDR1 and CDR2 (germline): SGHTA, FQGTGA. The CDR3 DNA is TGTGCCAGCAGCCCGGACAGGGGGGGCACTGAAGCTTTCTTT. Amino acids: CASSPDRGGTEAFF.

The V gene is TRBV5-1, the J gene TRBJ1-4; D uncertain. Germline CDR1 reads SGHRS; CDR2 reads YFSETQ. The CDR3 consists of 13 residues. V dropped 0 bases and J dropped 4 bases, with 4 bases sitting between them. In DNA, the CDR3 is TGCGCCAGCAGCTTGGAGCTTAATGAAAAACTGTTTTTT. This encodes CASSLELNEKLFF.

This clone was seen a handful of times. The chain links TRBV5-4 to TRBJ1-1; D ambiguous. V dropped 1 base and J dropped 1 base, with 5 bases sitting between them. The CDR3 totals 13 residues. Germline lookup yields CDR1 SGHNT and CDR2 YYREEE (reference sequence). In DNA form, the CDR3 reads TGTGCCAGCAGCTTGTCGAGGAACACTGAAGCTTTCTTT. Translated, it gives CASSLSRNTEAFF.

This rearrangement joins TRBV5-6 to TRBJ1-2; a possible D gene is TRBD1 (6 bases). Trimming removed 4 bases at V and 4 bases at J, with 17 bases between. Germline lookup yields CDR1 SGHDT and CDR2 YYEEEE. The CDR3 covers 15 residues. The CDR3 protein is CASSSTTGKGYGYTF. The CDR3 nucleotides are TGTGCCAGCAGCAGCACTACAGGGAAGGGCTATGGCTACACCTTC. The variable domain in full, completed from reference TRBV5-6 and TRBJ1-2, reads DAGVTQSPTHLIKTRGQQVTLRCSPKSGHDTVSWYQQALGQGPQFIFQYYEEEERQRGNFPDRFSGHQFPNYSSELNVNALLLGDSALYLCASSSTTGKGYGYTFGSGTRLTVV.